The 14 T cell receptor beta chains below come from one sample, sequenced in a study of blood T cell repertoires in COVID-19. Profiling relied on immunoSEQ multiplex PCR, and the TCRdb table lists in-frame clones only, not all of them. The sample lists over 120,000 clones; about 80% were seen once. The specimen sequenced was PBMCs or T cells enriched from blood (not recorded which). Receptor source: a man in his fifties or sixties who had recovered from COVID-19.

This clone was recorded only once. The chain links TRBV5-4 to TRBJ2-3, with D perhaps matching TRBD1 (5 bases). The CDR3 contains 14 residues. Between the trimmed V and J ends, which lost 4 bases and 0 bases, there was a span of 9 bases. CDR1 SGHNT and CDR2 YYREEE come from the germline V gene (reference sequence). CDR3 residues: CASSRQGSTDTQYF. The CDR3 nucleotides are TGTGCCAGCAGCCGCCAGGGTAGCACAGATACGCAGTATTTT.

There are a few counts of this clone. The V call is TRBV7-9, the J call TRBJ1-5, with D possibly being TRBD1 (5 bases). The germline V and J ends were trimmed by 5 bases and 0 bases, with 14 bases remaining between them. Germline values: CDR1 SEHNR, CDR2 FQNEAQ (reference sequence). The CDR3 length is 16 residues. CDR3 sequence reads: CASSPVGGVSNQPQHF. The CDR3 DNA is TGTGCCAGCAGCCCTGTGGGAGGGGTTAGCAATCAGCCCCAGCATTTT.

This chain links TRBV3-1 (or the pseudogene TRBV3-2) with TRBJ1-3, with D uncertain. CDR1 LGHDT and CDR2 YNNKEL come from the germline V gene (reference sequence). Trimming removed 1 base at V and 4 bases at J, with 11 bases between. The CDR3 runs 15 residues. The CDR3 DNA follows: TGTGCCAGCAGCCAAGTACCTGGAGGAGGAAACACCATATATTTT. This translates into CASSQVPGGGNTIYF.

The rearrangement links TRBV6-7 to TRBJ1-2; 10 bases are shared with TRBD1. TRBV6-7 is an ORF for which the function is uncertain. The V gene end was trimmed by 4 bases and the J gene end by 8 bases; junction bases not matched to a gene: 13. The CDR3 totals 16 residues. CDR3 nucleotide sequence: TGTGCCAGCAGTTTGGGGACAGGGGATGCCCATCCGGGCTACACCTTC. Amino acid sequence: CASSLGTGDAHPGYTF.

The chain uses TRBV10-2 and TRBJ1-4; D gene ambiguous. Germline CDR1 WSHSY, CDR2 SAAADI. This CDR3 comprises 14 residues. V lost 2 bases, J lost 7 bases, and 11 bases lay in between. The DNA of the CDR3 is TGCGCCAGCAGTGAGAACAGTTTTGGTGAAAAACTGTTTTTT. Translating gives CASSENSFGEKLFF.

The chain carries TRBV27 and TRBJ1-2; 7 nucleotides agree with TRBD1. Losses at the gene ends were 7 bases for V and 3 bases for J; bases not matched to a gene: 11. The CDR3 runs to 15 residues. CDR1 is MNHEY, CDR2 SMNVEV, per germline (reference sequence). The CDR3 DNA follows: TGTGCCAGCACCGGAGACAAGGGGGCTTACTATGGCTACACCTTC. It codes for CASTGDKGAYYGYTF.

This clone was counted a few times. The chain uses TRBV2 and TRBJ2-1; TRBD2 matches 10 bases. CDR1 is SNHLY, CDR2 FYNNEI, per germline. The V segment lost 8 bases and the J segment 4 bases; nucleotides outside the gene matches: 5. This CDR3 has 14 residues. The CDR3 loop is CASLSSGGYNEQFF. The CDR3 nucleotides are TGTGCCAGCCTGTCTAGCGGGGGTTACAATGAGCAGTTCTTC. Variable domain in full (rest from reference TRBV2 and TRBJ2-1): EPEVTQTPSHQVTQMGQEVILRCVPISNHLYFYWYRQILGQKVEFLVSFYNNEISEKSEIFDDQFSVERPDGSNFTLKIRSTKLEDSAMYFCASLSSGGYNEQFFGPGTRLTVL.

This clone was counted between two and nine times. CDR3 amino acids: CASSFTAGGSNSPLHF. CDR3 bases: TGCGCCAGCAGCTTTACGGCAGGGGGAAGTAATTCACCCCTCCACTTT. This chain joins TRBV5-1 and TRBJ1-6; 7 bases match TRBD1. Germline CDR1 reads SGHRS; CDR2 reads YFSETQ. The ends lost 2 bases at V and 6 bases at J; junction bases unmatched: 8. The CDR3 is 16 amino acids.

This clone was observed once. The chain employs TRBV4-1 and TRBJ1-4; 8 bases are a match to TRBD1. CDR1 MGHRA and CDR2 YSYEKL come from the germline V gene. The CDR3 contains 16 residues. V was clipped by 1 base and J by 6 bases; unmatched bases: 7. In nucleotides, the CDR3 is TGCGCCAGCAGCCAAGTCCGGACAGGGTCGGATGAAAAACTGTTTTTT. Its protein product is CASSQVRTGSDEKLFF.

V gene TRBV28 combines with J gene TRBJ1-1, with TRBD1 identical over 7 bases. CDR3 size: 16 residues. Germline V CDR1 and CDR2: MDHEN, SYDVKM. V shed 5 bases and J 0 bases; nucleotides not matched to a gene: 9. Here the CDR3 reads CASSRTGEYMNTEAFF. CDR3 coding DNA: TGTGCCAGCAGTCGAACAGGGGAATATATGAACACTGAAGCTTTCTTT.

The CDR3 loop reads CASSLGDRVYGYTF. The CDR3 nucleotides read TGCGCCAGCAGCTTAGGGGACAGGGTCTATGGCTACACCTTC. The genes are TRBV5-1 and TRBJ1-2, with 9 bases aligning to TRBD1. Germline CDR1 is SGHRS and CDR2 is YFSETQ. V lost 2 bases to trimming and J lost 4 bases; unmatched junction nucleotides: 3. The CDR3 spans 14 residues.

This chain joins TRBV12-3 or TRBV12-4 and TRBJ2-1; 8 bases match TRBD1. The CDR3 has 13 residues. Trimming cost V 6 bases and J 6 bases; bases outside gene matches: 4. The CDR3 DNA reads TGTGCCAGCAGAGGGACAGGCGTCAATGAGCAGTTCTTC. Translation: CASRGTGVNEQFF.

The CDR3 reads CASSQEGQGSYNEQFF. The CDR3 bases are TGTGCCAGCAGCCAAGAGGGGCAAGGCTCCTACAATGAGCAGTTCTTC. V is TRBV3-1 (or the pseudogene TRBV3-2) and J is TRBJ2-1; a possible D gene is TRBD1 (5 bases). There are 16 residues in the CDR3. In germline, CDR1 is LGHDT, CDR2 YNNKEL (reference sequence). V was trimmed by 0 bases and J by 0 bases, leaving 9 bases between them.

V gene TRBV6-2 or TRBV6-3 combines with J gene TRBJ2-2; tentatively, D is TRBD2 (6 bases). Germline-derived CDR1 and CDR2 are MNHEY and SVGEGT. Trimming stripped 5 bases from V and 2 bases from J, with 21 bases between. CDR3 length: 18 residues. CDR3 DNA: TGTGCCAGCAGTACGCGGGACGGGACCGCTTATAACACCGGGGAGCTGTTTTTT. It is translated as CASSTRDGTAYNTGELFF.